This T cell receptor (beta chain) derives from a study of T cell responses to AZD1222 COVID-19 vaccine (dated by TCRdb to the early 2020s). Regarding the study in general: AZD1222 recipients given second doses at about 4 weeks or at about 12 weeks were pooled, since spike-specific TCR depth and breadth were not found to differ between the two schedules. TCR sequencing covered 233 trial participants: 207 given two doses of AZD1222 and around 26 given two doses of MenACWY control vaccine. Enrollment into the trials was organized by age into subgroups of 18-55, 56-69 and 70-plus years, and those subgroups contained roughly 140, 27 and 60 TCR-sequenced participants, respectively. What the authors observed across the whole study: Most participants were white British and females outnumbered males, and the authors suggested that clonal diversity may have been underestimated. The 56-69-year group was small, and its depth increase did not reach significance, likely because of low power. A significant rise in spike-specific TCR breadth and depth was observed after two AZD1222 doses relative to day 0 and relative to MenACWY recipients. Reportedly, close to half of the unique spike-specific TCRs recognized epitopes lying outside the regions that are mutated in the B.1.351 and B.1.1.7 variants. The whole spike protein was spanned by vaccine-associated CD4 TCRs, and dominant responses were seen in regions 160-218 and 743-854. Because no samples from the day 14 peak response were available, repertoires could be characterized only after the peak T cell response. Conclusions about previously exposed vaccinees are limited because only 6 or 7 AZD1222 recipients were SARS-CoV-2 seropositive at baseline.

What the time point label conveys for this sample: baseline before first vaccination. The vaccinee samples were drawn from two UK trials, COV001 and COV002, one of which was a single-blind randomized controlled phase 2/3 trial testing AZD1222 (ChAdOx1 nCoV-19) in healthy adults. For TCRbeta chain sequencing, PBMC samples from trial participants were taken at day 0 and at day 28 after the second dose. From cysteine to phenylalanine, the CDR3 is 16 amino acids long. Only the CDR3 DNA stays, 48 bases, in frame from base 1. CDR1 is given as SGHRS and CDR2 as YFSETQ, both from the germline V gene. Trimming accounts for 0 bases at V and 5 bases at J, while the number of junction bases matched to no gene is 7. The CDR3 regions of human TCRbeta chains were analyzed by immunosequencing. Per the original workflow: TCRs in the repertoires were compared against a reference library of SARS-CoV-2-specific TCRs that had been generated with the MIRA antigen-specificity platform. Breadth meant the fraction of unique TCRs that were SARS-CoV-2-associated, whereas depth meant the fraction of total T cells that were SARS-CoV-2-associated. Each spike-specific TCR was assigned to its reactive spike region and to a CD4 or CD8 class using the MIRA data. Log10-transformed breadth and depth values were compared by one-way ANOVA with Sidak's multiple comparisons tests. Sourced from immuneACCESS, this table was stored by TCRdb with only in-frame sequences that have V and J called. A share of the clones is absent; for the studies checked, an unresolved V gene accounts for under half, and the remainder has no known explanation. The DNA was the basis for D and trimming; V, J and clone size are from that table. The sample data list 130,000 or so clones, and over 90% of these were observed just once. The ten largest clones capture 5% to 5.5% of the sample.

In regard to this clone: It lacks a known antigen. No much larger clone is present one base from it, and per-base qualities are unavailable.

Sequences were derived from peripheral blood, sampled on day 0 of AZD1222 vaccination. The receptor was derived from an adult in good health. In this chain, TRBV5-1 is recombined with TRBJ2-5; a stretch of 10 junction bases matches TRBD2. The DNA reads TGCGCCAGCAGCTTGGCTACTAGCGGGATGACGGAGACCCAGTACTTC. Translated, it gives CASSLATSGMTETQYF. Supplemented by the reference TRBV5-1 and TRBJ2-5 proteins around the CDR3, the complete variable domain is KAGVTQTPRYLIKTRGQQVTLSCSPISGHRSVSWYQQTPGQGLQFLFEYFSETQRNKGNFPGRFSGRQFSNSRSEMNVSTLELGDSALYLCASSLATSGMTETQYFGPGTRLLVL.